The rows below give T cell receptor beta chains drawn from one sample of a study of Ad26.COV2.S vaccination and SARS-CoV-2 variants. TCRdb's copy holds only in-frame clones and misses some; the assay was immunoSEQ multiplex PCR. The sample carries 510,000 or so clones, around 88% recorded once. The sequencing used peripheral blood, collected in a trial of Ad26.COV2.S vaccine versus placebo. These receptors all come from a person aged 18-60 years who received the Ad26.COV2.S COVID-19 vaccine or a placebo. Each CDR3 is given with its conserved first and last residue. D genes are given only for firm matches. Only some rows state a clone size, as once, few, many or a class for expanded clones.

j_gene: TRBJ2-4
abundance: -
v_gene: TRBV4-1
d_gene: TRBD1
CDR3aa: CASSQTGLAKNIQYF
CDR3nt: TGCGCCAGCAGCCAGACAGGGCTAGCCAAAAACATTCAGTACTTC

j_gene: TRBJ2-1
abundance: -
v_gene: TRBV5-1
d_gene: -
CDR3aa: CASSLTLDLVNEQFF
CDR3nt: TGCGCCAGCAGCTTGACGTTGGACCTCGTCAATGAGCAGTTCTTC

j_gene: TRBJ2-3
abundance: few
v_gene: TRBV4-2
d_gene: -
CDR3aa: CASSQEDSTDTQYF
CDR3nt: TGTGCCAGCAGCCAAGAAGATAGCACAGATACGCAGTATTTT

j_gene: TRBJ1-4
abundance: -
v_gene: TRBV4-3
d_gene: -
CDR3aa: CASSQSGSANEKLFF
CDR3nt: TGCGCCAGCAGCCAGTCGGGGTCGGCTAATGAAAAACTGTTTTTT

j_gene: TRBJ2-7
abundance: -
v_gene: TRBV4-1
d_gene: TRBD2
CDR3aa: CASSPKTVGLAGGLEEQYF
CDR3nt: TGCGCCAGCAGCCCGAAAACAGTGGGTTTAGCGGGAGGGCTGGAAGAGCAGTACTTC

j_gene: TRBJ2-7
abundance: -
v_gene: TRBV29-1
d_gene: -
CDR3aa: CSVEMRSYEQYF
CDR3nt: TGCAGCGTTGAAATGCGGTCCTACGAGCAGTACTTC

j_gene: TRBJ1-1
abundance: -
v_gene: TRBV13
d_gene: -
CDR3aa: CASSLVVGGEAFF
CDR3nt: TGTGCCAGCAGCTTAGTGGTAGGGGGTGAAGCTTTCTTT

j_gene: TRBJ1-5
abundance: once
v_gene: TRBV28
d_gene: -
CDR3aa: CASSLRRQPQHF
CDR3nt: TGTGCCAGCAGTTTACGCCGCCAGCCCCAGCATTTT

j_gene: TRBJ1-5
abundance: few
v_gene: TRBV19
d_gene: -
CDR3aa: CASSLAQSRPQHF
CDR3nt: TGTGCCAGTAGTCTGGCCCAATCACGGCCCCAGCATTTT

j_gene: TRBJ2-3
abundance: -
v_gene: TRBV5-6
d_gene: -
CDR3aa: CASRLLGADTQYF
CDR3nt: TGTGCCAGCAGACTGTTGGGGGCAGATACGCAGTATTTT

j_gene: TRBJ2-1
abundance: few
v_gene: TRBV7-9
d_gene: -
CDR3aa: CASSLRGALYNEQFF
CDR3nt: TGTGCCAGCAGCTTAAGGGGGGCCCTATACAATGAGCAGTTCTTC

j_gene: TRBJ2-7
abundance: -
v_gene: TRBV7-6
d_gene: -
CDR3aa: CASSQLAGPVRENYEQYF
CDR3nt: TGTGCCAGCAGCCAGCTTGCGGGGCCCGTAAGGGAAAACTACGAGCAGTACTTC

j_gene: TRBJ2-7
abundance: -
v_gene: TRBV7-2
d_gene: -
CDR3aa: CASSPRRGAYEQYF
CDR3nt: TGTGCCAGCAGCCCCCGGAGAGGGGCCTACGAGCAGTACTTC

j_gene: TRBJ1-2
abundance: -
v_gene: TRBV21-1
d_gene: -
CDR3aa: CASSAHLVSKAGGKANYGYTF
CDR3nt: TGTGCCAGCAGCGCCCACTTAGTCTCGAAGGCAGGGGGGAAAGCTAACTATGGCTACACCTTC

j_gene: TRBJ1-4
abundance: -
v_gene: TRBV14
d_gene: -
CDR3aa: CASSRKVGGRSEKLFF
CDR3nt: TGTGCCAGCAGCCGGAAAGTGGGGGGAAGGAGTGAAAAACTGTTTTTT

j_gene: TRBJ1-5
abundance: many
v_gene: TRBV28
d_gene: -
CDR3aa: CASSPYDGGNQPQHF
CDR3nt: TGTGCCAGCAGTCCCTACGATGGTGGCAATCAGCCCCAGCATTTT

j_gene: TRBJ2-1
abundance: -
v_gene: TRBV6-6
d_gene: TRBD2
CDR3aa: CASSYSLAGVIEQFF
CDR3nt: TGTGCCAGCAGTTACTCCCTAGCGGGAGTGATTGAGCAGTTCTTC

j_gene: TRBJ2-1
abundance: -
v_gene: TRBV5-1
d_gene: -
CDR3aa: CASSLEGASTYNEQFF
CDR3nt: TGCGCCAGCAGCTTGGAGGGAGCGTCCACGTACAATGAGCAGTTCTTC

j_gene: TRBJ1-1
abundance: -
v_gene: TRBV27
d_gene: -
CDR3aa: CASRTAGTEAFF
CDR3nt: TGTGCCAGTAGGACAGCCGGTACTGAAGCTTTCTTT

j_gene: TRBJ1-2
abundance: -
v_gene: TRBV24-1
d_gene: -
CDR3aa: CATSDRETGNGYGYTF
CDR3nt: TGTGCCACCAGTGATCGCGAAACAGGGAATGGCTATGGCTACACCTTC

j_gene: TRBJ1-1
abundance: -
v_gene: TRBV19
d_gene: -
CDR3aa: CASSGGGFGTEAFF
CDR3nt: TGTGCCAGTAGTGGGGGCGGTTTCGGCACTGAAGCTTTCTTT

j_gene: TRBJ2-1
abundance: -
v_gene: TRBV28
d_gene: -
CDR3aa: CASSSGPLGHNEQFF
CDR3nt: TGTGCCAGCAGCTCCGGACCCCTAGGTCACAATGAGCAGTTCTTC

j_gene: TRBJ1-2
abundance: -
v_gene: TRBV3-1/TRBV3-2
d_gene: -
CDR3aa: CASSQDYLGGYTF
CDR3nt: TGTGCCAGCAGCCAAGATTACCTCGGCGGCTACACCTTC

j_gene: TRBJ2-1
abundance: -
v_gene: TRBV6-2/TRBV6-3
d_gene: TRBD2
CDR3aa: CASSYRTSGTHNEQFF
CDR3nt: TGTGCCAGCAGTTACAGGACTAGCGGGACCCACAATGAGCAGTTCTTC

j_gene: TRBJ2-6
abundance: -
v_gene: TRBV7-2
d_gene: TRBD1
CDR3aa: CASSLFGTGASGANVLTF
CDR3nt: TGTGCCAGCAGCTTATTTGGGACAGGGGCCTCTGGGGCCAACGTCCTGACTTTC

j_gene: TRBJ2-1
abundance: -
v_gene: TRBV11-1
d_gene: -
CDR3aa: CASSLRLVMLNEQFF
CDR3nt: TGTGCCAGCAGCTTGCGGCTAGTGATGCTCAATGAGCAGTTCTTC

j_gene: TRBJ1-3
abundance: -
v_gene: TRBV19
d_gene: TRBD1
CDR3aa: CASSTRTGTNTIYF
CDR3nt: TGTGCCAGTAGTACCCGGACAGGGACAAACACCATATATTTT

j_gene: TRBJ1-1
abundance: -
v_gene: TRBV7-2
d_gene: TRBD1
CDR3aa: CASSLVGGGQGETEAFF
CDR3nt: TGTGCCAGCAGCTTAGTAGGGGGCGGTCAGGGTGAGACTGAAGCTTTCTTT

j_gene: TRBJ2-7
abundance: once
v_gene: TRBV18
d_gene: TRBD1
CDR3aa: CASSPGTGLYEQYF
CDR3nt: TGTGCCAGCTCTCCCGGGACAGGGTTGTACGAGCAGTACTTC

j_gene: TRBJ2-1
abundance: once
v_gene: TRBV28
d_gene: TRBD2
CDR3aa: CASSSPTGGYNEQFF
CDR3nt: TGTGCCAGCAGTTCCCCCACGGGAGGCTACAATGAGCAGTTCTTC

j_gene: TRBJ2-1
abundance: -
v_gene: TRBV11-3
d_gene: -
CDR3aa: CASSLLSVSYNEQFF
CDR3nt: TGTGCCAGCAGCTTATTGTCCGTCTCCTACAATGAGCAGTTCTTC

j_gene: TRBJ1-2
abundance: -
v_gene: TRBV5-1
d_gene: -
CDR3aa: CASSPATGPYGYTF
CDR3nt: TGCGCCAGCAGCCCCGCGACAGGCCCCTATGGCTACACCTTC

j_gene: TRBJ2-7
abundance: few
v_gene: TRBV6-2/TRBV6-3
d_gene: TRBD1
CDR3aa: CASSPTGDSPYEQYF
CDR3nt: TGTGCCAGCAGTCCGACAGGGGACTCCCCCTACGAGCAGTACTTC

j_gene: TRBJ2-2
abundance: -
v_gene: TRBV12-3/TRBV12-4
d_gene: -
CDR3aa: CASSLYTGELFF
CDR3nt: TGTGCCAGCAGTTTATACACCGGGGAGCTGTTTTTT

j_gene: TRBJ2-4
abundance: -
v_gene: TRBV10-3
d_gene: -
CDR3aa: CAISVEFRGFLNIQYF
CDR3nt: TGTGCCATCAGTGTGGAGTTTAGGGGATTTTTGAACATTCAGTACTTC

j_gene: TRBJ1-1
abundance: -
v_gene: TRBV12-3/TRBV12-4
d_gene: -
CDR3aa: CASSLQGNTEAFF
CDR3nt: TGTGCCAGCAGTTTGCAAGGGAACACTGAAGCTTTCTTT

j_gene: TRBJ2-7
abundance: -
v_gene: TRBV9
d_gene: -
CDR3aa: CASSVLGGSEEQYF
CDR3nt: TGTGCCAGCAGCGTCCTTGGGGGCAGTGAAGAGCAGTACTTC

j_gene: TRBJ2-1
abundance: -
v_gene: TRBV11-2
d_gene: TRBD2
CDR3aa: CASSLDGRGSYNEQFF
CDR3nt: TGTGCCAGCAGCTTAGACGGGAGGGGGTCCTACAATGAGCAGTTCTTC

j_gene: TRBJ1-2
abundance: few
v_gene: TRBV29-1
d_gene: -
CDR3aa: CSVDGGRYGYTF
CDR3nt: TGCAGCGTTGATGGGGGCCGCTATGGCTACACCTTC

j_gene: TRBJ2-7
abundance: -
v_gene: TRBV20-1
d_gene: -
CDR3aa: CSATDDEQYF
CDR3nt: TGCAGTGCAACCGACGACGAGCAGTACTTC

j_gene: TRBJ2-5
abundance: -
v_gene: TRBV2
d_gene: -
CDR3aa: CASKGNLQETQYF
CDR3nt: TGTGCCAGCAAGGGCAACCTACAAGAGACCCAGTACTTC

j_gene: TRBJ1-2
abundance: -
v_gene: TRBV10-3
d_gene: -
CDR3aa: CAISETVNYGYTF
CDR3nt: TGTGCCATCAGTGAGACAGTTAACTATGGCTACACCTTC

j_gene: TRBJ1-4
abundance: -
v_gene: TRBV10-3
d_gene: -
CDR3aa: CAISQGTNEKLFF
CDR3nt: TGTGCCATCAGCCAGGGCACAAATGAAAAACTGTTTTTT

j_gene: TRBJ2-3
abundance: -
v_gene: TRBV27
d_gene: TRBD2
CDR3aa: CASSLGGSRTDTQYF
CDR3nt: TGTGCCAGCAGTTTAGGCGGGAGTAGGACAGATACGCAGTATTTT

j_gene: TRBJ1-6
abundance: -
v_gene: TRBV7-2
d_gene: -
CDR3aa: CASSLTQANSPLHF
CDR3nt: TGTGCCAGCAGCTTAACGCAGGCTAATTCACCCCTCCACTTT

j_gene: TRBJ1-5
abundance: -
v_gene: TRBV28
d_gene: -
CDR3aa: CASSLSDRFNQPQHF
CDR3nt: TGTGCCAGCAGTTTATCCGACAGATTCAATCAGCCCCAGCATTTT

j_gene: TRBJ2-1
abundance: -
v_gene: TRBV3-1/TRBV3-2
d_gene: TRBD2
CDR3aa: CASSQRTSAYNEQFF
CDR3nt: TGTGCCAGCAGCCAACGCACTAGCGCCTACAATGAGCAGTTCTTC

j_gene: TRBJ1-2
abundance: -
v_gene: TRBV29-1
d_gene: -
CDR3aa: CSVVQGGGYTF
CDR3nt: TGCAGCGTTGTCCAGGGTGGAGGCTACACCTTC

j_gene: TRBJ1-2
abundance: once
v_gene: TRBV29-1
d_gene: -
CDR3aa: CSVLQGANYGYTF
CDR3nt: TGCAGCGTTCTACAGGGAGCTAACTATGGCTACACCTTC

j_gene: TRBJ2-7
abundance: -
v_gene: TRBV6-5
d_gene: -
CDR3aa: CASSSPTPSPAQYF
CDR3nt: TGTGCCAGCAGTTCCCCCACTCCATCACCGGCGCAGTACTTC

j_gene: TRBJ2-1
abundance: few
v_gene: TRBV27
d_gene: TRBD2
CDR3aa: CASSLTTSGSYNEQFF
CDR3nt: TGTGCCAGCAGTTTAACGACTAGCGGGAGTTACAATGAGCAGTTCTTC

j_gene: TRBJ1-4
abundance: -
v_gene: TRBV6-2/TRBV6-3
d_gene: -
CDR3aa: CASSYVGARKLFF
CDR3nt: TGTGCCAGCAGTTACGTCGGGGCAAGAAAACTGTTTTTT

j_gene: TRBJ2-1
abundance: few
v_gene: TRBV27
d_gene: -
CDR3aa: CASREGYYNEQFF
CDR3nt: TGTGCCAGCAGGGAGGGGTACTACAATGAGCAGTTCTTC

j_gene: TRBJ2-5
abundance: -
v_gene: TRBV7-9
d_gene: -
CDR3aa: CASGGGQGGVKTQYF
CDR3nt: TGTGCCAGCGGCGGTGGTCAGGGAGGTGTGAAGACCCAGTACTTC